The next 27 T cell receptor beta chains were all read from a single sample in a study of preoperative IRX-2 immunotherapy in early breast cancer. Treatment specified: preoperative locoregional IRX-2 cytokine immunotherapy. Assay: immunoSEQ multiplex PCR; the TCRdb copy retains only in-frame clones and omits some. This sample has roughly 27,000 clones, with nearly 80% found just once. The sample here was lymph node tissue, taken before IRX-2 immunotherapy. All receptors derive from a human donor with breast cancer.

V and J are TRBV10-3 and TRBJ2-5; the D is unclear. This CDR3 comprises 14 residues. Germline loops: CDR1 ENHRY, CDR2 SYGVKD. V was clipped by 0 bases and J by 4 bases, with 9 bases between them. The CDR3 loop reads CAISESGRTETQYF. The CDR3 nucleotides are TGTGCCATCAGTGAGTCGGGTAGAACAGAGACCCAGTACTTC.

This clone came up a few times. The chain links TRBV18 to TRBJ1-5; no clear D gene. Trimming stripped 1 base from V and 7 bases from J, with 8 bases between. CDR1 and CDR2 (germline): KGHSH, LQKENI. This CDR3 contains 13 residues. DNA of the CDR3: TGTGCCAGCTCACCACTAGGCGAACAGCCCCAGCATTTT. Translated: CASSPLGEQPQHF.

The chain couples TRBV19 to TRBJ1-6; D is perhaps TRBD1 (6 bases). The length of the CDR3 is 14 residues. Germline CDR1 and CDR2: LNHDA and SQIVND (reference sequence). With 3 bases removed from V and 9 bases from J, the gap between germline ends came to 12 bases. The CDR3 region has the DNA TGTGCCAGTAGTATCAGCGGGGGCGGTTCACCCCTCCACTTT. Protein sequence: CASSISGGGSPLHF.

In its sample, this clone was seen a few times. In DNA form, the CDR3 reads TGTGCCAGCAGCTCCCGACCCCAGGGAGGTGAGGAGGGCTACACCTTC. It specifies CASSSRPQGGEEGYTF. V gene TRBV11-3 combines with J gene TRBJ1-2; weak D call: TRBD1 (5 bases). Germline loops: CDR1 SGHNT, CDR2 YENEEA. The CDR3 length is 16 residues. V lost 4 bases and J 8 bases, leaving 23 bases between the germline ends.

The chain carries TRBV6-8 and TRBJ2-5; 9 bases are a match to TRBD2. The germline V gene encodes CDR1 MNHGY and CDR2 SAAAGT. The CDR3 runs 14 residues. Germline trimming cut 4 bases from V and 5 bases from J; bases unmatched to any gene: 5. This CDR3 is CASSWGLARETQYF. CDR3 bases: TGTGCCAGCAGTTGGGGACTAGCCCGGGAGACCCAGTACTTC.

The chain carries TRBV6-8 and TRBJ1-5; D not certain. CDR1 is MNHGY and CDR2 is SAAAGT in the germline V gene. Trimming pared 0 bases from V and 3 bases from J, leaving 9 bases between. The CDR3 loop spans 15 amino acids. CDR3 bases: TGTGCCAGCAGTTACTCGTTGTGGTACAATCAGCCCCAGCATTTT. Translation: CASSYSLWYNQPQHF.

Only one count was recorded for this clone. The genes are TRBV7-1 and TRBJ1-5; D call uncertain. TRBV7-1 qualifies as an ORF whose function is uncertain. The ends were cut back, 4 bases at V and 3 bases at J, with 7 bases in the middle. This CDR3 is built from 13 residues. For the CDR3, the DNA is TGTGCCAGCAGCTTCGGGTCCAATCAGCCCCAGCATTTT. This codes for CASSFGSNQPQHF.

Written as DNA, the CDR3 is TGTGCCAGCACCCCGGGTGTTCCTAATGAAAAACTGTTTTTT. As protein: CASTPGVPNEKLFF. The chain recombines TRBV28 with TRBJ1-4, with unresolved D. Germline CDR1 and CDR2: MDHEN and SYDVKM. This CDR3 region has 14 residues. Trimming took off 7 bases at V and 3 bases at J, with 12 bases between the two ends.

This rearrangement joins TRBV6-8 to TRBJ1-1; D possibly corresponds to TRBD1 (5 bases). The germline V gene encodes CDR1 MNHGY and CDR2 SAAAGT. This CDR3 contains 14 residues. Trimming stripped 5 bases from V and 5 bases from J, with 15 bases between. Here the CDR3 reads CASSKIPGGTEAFF. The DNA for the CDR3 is TGTGCCAGCAGTAAAATTCCCGGGGGAACTGAAGCTTTCTTT.

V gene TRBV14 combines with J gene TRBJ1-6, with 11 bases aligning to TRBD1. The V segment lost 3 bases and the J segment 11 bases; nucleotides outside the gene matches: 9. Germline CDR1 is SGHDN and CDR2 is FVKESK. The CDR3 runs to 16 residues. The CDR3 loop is CASSQKAGTGGTPLHF. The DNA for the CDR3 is TGTGCCAGCAGCCAGAAGGCAGGGACAGGGGGAACACCCCTCCACTTT.

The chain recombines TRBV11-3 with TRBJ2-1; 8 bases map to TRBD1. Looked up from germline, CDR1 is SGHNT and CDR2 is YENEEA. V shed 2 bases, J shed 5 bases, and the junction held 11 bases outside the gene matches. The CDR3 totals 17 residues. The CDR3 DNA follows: TGTGCCAGCAGCTTAACGGGTGGAAACAGGGGGGACAATGAGCAGTTCTTC. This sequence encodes CASSLTGGNRGDNEQFF.

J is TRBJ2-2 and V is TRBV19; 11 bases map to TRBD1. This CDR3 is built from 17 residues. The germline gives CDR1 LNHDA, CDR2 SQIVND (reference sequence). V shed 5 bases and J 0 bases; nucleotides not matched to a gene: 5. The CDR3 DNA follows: TGTGCCAGTAGTGCGGGGACAGGGGGGCCGAACACCGGGGAGCTGTTTTTT. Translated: CASSAGTGGPNTGELFF.

CDR3 sequence (DNA): TGTGCCAGCAGCTCCAGGGGGCGTTTATACGAGCAGTACTTC. It encodes CASSSRGRLYEQYF. V gene TRBV11-3 combines with J gene TRBJ2-7; 8 bases agree with TRBD1. J was trimmed by 4 bases and V by 4 bases; bases with no gene match: 6. The CDR3 runs to 14 residues. Germline CDR1 SGHNT, CDR2 YENEEA.

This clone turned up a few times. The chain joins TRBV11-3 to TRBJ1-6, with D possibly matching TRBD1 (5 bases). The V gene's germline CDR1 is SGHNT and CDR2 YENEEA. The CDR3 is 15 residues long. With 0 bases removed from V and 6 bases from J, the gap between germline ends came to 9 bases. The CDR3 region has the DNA TGTGCCAGCAGCTTAGACGCAGGGCCTAATTCACCCCTCCACTTT. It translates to CASSLDAGPNSPLHF. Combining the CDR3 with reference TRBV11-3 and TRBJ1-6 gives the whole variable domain EAGVVQSPRYKIIEKKQPVAFWCNPISGHNTLYWYLQNLGQGPELLIRYENEEAVDDSQLPKDRFSAERLKGVDSTLKIQPAELGDSAVYLCASSLDAGPNSPLHFGNGTRLTVT.

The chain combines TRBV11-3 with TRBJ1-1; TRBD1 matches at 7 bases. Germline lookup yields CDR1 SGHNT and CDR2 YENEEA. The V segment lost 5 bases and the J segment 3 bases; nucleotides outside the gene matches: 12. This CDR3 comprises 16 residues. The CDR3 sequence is CASSLGQWVGHTEAFF. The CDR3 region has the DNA TGTGCCAGCAGCCTGGGACAGTGGGTCGGGCACACTGAAGCTTTCTTT.

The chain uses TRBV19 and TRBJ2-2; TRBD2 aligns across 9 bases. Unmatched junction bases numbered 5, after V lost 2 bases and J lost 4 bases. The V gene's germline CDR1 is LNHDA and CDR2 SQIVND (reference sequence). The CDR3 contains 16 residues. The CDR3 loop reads CASSIRSGGTTGELFF. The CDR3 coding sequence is TGTGCCAGTAGTATACGTAGCGGGGGAACCACCGGGGAGCTGTTTTTT.

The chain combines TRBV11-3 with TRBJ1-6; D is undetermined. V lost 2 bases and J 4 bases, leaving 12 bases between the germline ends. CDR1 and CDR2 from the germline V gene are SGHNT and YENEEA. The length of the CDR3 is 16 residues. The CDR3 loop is CASSLLGSGYNSPLHF. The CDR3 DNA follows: TGTGCCAGCAGCTTACTCGGCTCCGGGTATAATTCACCCCTCCACTTT.

The CDR3 loop reads CASSPFGGQGGGYTF. CDR3 nucleotide sequence: TGTGCCAGCAGCCCATTCGGGGGACAGGGGGGTGGCTACACCTTC. J is TRBJ1-2 and V is TRBV28; TRBD1 aligns across 11 bases. There are 15 residues in the CDR3. Germline-derived CDR1 and CDR2 are MDHEN and SYDVKM. The ends lost 6 bases at V and 7 bases at J; junction bases unmatched: 10.

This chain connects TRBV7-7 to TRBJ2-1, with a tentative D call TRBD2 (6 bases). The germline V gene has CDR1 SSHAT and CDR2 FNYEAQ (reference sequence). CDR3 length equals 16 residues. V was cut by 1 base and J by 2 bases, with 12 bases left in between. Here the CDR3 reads CASSLDSGGAYNEQFF. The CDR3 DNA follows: TGTGCCAGCAGCTTAGATAGCGGTGGGGCCTACAATGAGCAGTTCTTC.

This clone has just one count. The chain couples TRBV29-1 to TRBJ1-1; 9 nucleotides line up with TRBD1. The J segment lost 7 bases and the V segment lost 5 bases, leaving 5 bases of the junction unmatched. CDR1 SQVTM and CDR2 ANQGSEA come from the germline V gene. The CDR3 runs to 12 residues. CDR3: CSVTGGVGEAFF. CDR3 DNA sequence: TGCAGCGTTACAGGGGGCGTGGGTGAAGCTTTCTTT.

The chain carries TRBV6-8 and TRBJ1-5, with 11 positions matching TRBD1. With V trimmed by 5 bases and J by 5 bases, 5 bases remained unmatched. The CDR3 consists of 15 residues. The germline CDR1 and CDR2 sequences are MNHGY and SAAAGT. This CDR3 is CASSRGTGGDQPQHF. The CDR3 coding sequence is TGTGCCAGCAGTCGTGGGACAGGGGGTGATCAGCCCCAGCATTTT.

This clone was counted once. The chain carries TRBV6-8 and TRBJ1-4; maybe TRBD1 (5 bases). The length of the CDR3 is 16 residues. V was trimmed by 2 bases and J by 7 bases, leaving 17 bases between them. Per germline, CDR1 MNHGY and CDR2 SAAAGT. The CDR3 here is CASSYGVGEFTEKLFF. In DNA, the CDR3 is TGTGCCAGCAGTTACGGAGTAGGGGAATTTACTGAAAAACTGTTTTTT.

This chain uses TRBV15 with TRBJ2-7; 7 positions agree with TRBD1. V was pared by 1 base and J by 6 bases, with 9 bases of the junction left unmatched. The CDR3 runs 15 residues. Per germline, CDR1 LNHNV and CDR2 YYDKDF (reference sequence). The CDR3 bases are TGTGCCACCAGCAGAGGGGTACAGGGGAAAGGCGAGCAGTACTTC. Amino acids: CATSRGVQGKGEQYF.

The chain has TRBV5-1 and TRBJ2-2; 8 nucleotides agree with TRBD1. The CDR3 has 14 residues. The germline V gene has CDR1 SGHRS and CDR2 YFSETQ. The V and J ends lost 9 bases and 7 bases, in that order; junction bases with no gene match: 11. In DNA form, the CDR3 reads TGCGCCATCTTGGACAGGGACGGTTACGGGGAGCTGTTTTTT. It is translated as CAILDRDGYGELFF.

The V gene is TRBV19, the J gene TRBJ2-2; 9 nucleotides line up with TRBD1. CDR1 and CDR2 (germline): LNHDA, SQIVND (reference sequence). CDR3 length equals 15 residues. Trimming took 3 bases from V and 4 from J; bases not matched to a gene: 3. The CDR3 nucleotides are TGTGCCAGTAGTATCTCGGACAGGGGCACCGGGGAGCTGTTTTTT. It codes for CASSISDRGTGELFF.

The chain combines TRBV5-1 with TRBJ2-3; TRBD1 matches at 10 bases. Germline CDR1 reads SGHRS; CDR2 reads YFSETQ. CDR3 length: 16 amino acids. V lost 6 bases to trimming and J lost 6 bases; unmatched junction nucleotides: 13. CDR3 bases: TGCGCCAGCACACGGACAGGGGGATTATCGTACGATACGCAGTATTTT. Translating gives CASTRTGGLSYDTQYF.

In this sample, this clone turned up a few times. CDR3: CASSIAGTGVDQAKNIQYF. CDR3 in DNA: TGTGCCAGTAGTATAGCGGGGACAGGGGTGGACCAAGCCAAAAACATTCAGTACTTC. This chain joins TRBV19 and TRBJ2-4; the match to TRBD1 covers 10 bases. This CDR3 is built from 19 residues. Germline V CDR1 and CDR2: LNHDA, SQIVND (reference sequence). The trim removed 1 base at V and 0 bases at J, leaving 9 bases unmatched. Drawing the rest from reference TRBV19 and TRBJ2-4, the complete variable domain is DGGITQSPKYLFRKEGQNVTLSCEQNLNHDAMYWYRQDPGQGLRLIYYSQIVNDFQKGDIAEGYSVSREKKESFPLTVTSAQKNPTAFYLCASSIAGTGVDQAKNIQYFGAGTRLSVL.